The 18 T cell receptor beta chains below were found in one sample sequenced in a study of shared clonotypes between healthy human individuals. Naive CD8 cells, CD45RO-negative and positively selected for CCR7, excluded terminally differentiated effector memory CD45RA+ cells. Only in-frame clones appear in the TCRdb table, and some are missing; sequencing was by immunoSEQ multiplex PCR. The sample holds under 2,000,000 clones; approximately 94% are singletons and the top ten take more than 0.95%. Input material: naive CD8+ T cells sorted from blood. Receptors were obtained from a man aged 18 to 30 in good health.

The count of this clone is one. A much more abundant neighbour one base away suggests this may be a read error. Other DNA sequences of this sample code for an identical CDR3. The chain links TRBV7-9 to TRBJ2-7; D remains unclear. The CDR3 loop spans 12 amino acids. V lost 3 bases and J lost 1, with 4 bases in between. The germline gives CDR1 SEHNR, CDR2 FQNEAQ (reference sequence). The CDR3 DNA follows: TGTGCCAGCAGCTTCGGGTCCTACGAGCAGTACTTC. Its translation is CASSFGSYEQYF.

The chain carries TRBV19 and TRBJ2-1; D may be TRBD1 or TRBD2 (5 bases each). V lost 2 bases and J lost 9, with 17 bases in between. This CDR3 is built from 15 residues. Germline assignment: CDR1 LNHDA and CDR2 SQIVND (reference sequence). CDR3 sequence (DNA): TGTGCCAGTAGTATAAACGGGGCCAGCTCTCGTGAGCAGTTCTTC. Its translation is CASSINGASSREQFF.

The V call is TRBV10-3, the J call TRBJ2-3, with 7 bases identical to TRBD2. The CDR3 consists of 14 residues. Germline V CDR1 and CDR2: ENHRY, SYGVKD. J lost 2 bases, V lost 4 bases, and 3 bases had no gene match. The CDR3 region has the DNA TGTGCCATCAGTGCTAGCGGCAACACAGATACGCAGTATTTT. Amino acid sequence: CAISASGNTDTQYF.

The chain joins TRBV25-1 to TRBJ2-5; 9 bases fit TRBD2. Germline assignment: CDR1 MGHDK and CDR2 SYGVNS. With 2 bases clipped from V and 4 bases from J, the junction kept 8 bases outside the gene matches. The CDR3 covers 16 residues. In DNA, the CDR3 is TGTGCCAGCAGTGAAAGGGGGCTAGCGGGATTAGAGACCCAGTACTTC. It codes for CASSERGLAGLETQYF.

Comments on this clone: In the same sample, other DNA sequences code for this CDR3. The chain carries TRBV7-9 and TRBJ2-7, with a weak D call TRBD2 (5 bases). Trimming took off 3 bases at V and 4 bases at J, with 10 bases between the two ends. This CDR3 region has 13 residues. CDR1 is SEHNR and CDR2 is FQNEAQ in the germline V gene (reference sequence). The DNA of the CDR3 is TGTGCCAGCAGCTTGAGGGCTGAGTACGAGCAGTACTTC. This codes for CASSLRAEYEQYF.

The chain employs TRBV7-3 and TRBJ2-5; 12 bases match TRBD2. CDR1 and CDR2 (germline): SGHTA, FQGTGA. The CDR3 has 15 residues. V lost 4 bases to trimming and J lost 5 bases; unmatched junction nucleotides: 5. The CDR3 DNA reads TGTGCCAGCAGCTCTAGCGGGGGGGCCTGGGAGACCCAGTACTTC. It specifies CASSSSGGAWETQYF.

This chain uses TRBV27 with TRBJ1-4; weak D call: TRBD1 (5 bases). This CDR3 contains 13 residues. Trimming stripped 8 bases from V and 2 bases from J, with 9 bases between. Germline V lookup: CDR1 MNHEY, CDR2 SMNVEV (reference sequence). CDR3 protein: CASGGGTNEKLFF. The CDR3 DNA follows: TGTGCCAGCGGGGGTGGGACTAATGAAAAACTGTTTTTT.

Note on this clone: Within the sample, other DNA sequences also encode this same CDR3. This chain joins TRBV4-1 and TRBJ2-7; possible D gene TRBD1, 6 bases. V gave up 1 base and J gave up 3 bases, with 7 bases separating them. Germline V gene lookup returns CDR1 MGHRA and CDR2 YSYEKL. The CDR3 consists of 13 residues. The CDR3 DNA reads TGCGCCAGCAGCCAAGCCAGGGGCTACGAGCAGTACTTC. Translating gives CASSQARGYEQYF.

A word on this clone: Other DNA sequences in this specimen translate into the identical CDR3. The CDR3 here is CASSNGYEQYF. CDR3 in DNA: TGTGCCAGCAGTAATGGTTACGAGCAGTACTTC. The genes are TRBV6-5 and TRBJ2-7; D is uncertain. Looked up from germline, CDR1 is MNHEY and CDR2 is SVGAGI. The CDR3 consists of 11 residues. The V end lost 5 bases, the J end lost 4 bases, and 6 bases lay between the germline ends.

Here the CDR3 reads CASSQGSMETQYF. The CDR3 DNA reads as TGCGCCAGCAGCCAAGGAAGTATGGAGACCCAGTACTTC. The chain uses TRBV4-1 and TRBJ2-5, with D uncertain. The CDR3 length is 13 residues. Germline V gives CDR1 MGHRA, CDR2 YSYEKL. Trimming cost V 1 base and J 5 bases, with 8 bases left between them.

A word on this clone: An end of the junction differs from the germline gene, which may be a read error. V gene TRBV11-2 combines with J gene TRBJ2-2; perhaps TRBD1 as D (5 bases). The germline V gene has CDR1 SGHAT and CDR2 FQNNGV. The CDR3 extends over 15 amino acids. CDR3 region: CASRLAGMNTGELFF. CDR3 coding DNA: TGTGCCAGCAGATTAGCAGGGATGAACACCGGGGAGCTGTTTTTT.

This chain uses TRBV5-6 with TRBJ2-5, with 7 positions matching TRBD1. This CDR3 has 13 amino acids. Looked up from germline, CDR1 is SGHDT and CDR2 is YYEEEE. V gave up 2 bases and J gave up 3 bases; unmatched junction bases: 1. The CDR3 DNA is TGTGCCAGCAGCTTCGACAGGGAAGAGACCCAGTACTTC. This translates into CASSFDREETQYF.

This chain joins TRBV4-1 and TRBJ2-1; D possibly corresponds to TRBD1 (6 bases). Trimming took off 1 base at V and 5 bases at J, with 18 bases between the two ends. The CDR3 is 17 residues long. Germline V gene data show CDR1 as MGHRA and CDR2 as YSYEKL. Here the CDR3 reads CASSQGQMGQVNNEQFF. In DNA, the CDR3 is TGCGCCAGCAGCCAAGGTCAAATGGGACAAGTAAACAATGAGCAGTTCTTC.

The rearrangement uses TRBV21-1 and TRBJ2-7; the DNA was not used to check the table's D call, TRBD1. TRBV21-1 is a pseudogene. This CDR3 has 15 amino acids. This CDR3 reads CASSSGGDNSYEQYF. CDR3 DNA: TGTGCCAGCAGCAGCGGTGGGGACAACTCCTACGAGCAGTACTTC.

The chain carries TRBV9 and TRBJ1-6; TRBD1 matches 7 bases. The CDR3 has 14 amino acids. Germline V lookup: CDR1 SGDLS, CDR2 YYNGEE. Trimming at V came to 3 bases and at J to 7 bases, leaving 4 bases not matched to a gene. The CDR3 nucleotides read TGTGCCAGCAGCGCGGGACAGCCCAATTCACCCCTCCACTTT. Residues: CASSAGQPNSPLHF.

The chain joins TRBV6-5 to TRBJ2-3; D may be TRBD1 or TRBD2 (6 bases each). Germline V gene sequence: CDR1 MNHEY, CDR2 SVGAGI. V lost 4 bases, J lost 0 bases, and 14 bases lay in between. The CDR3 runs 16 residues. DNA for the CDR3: TGTGCCAGCAGTTTTATGGGGGGCACTAGCACAGATACGCAGTATTTT. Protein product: CASSFMGGTSTDTQYF.

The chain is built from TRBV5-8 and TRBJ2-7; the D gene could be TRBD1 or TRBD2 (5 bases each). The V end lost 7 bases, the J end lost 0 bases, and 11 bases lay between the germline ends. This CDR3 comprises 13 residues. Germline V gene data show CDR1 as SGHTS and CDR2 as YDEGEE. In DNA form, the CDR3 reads TGTGCCAGCCCGCCAGGGAGCTCCTACGAGCAGTACTTC. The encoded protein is CASPPGSSYEQYF.

For the CDR3, the DNA is TGCGCCAGCAGTGAGTCCACGGGACCCCTCCACTTT. Amino acids: CASSESTGPLHF. The chain joins TRBV10-2 to TRBJ1-6; D is ambiguous. The CDR3 has 12 amino acids. V was pared by 0 bases and J by 12 bases, with 6 bases between. Germline values: CDR1 WSHSY, CDR2 SAAADI.